This T cell receptor (beta chain) was obtained from a study of CD8 T cells in Susac syndrome. The germline V gene has CDR1 LGHDT and CDR2 YNNKEL (reference sequence). V gave up 1 base and J gave up 14 bases, with 21 bases separating them. The CDR3 totals 16 residues. After extraction with the RNeasy kit, roughly 0.45 to 1 ug of the RNA was reverse transcribed using random hexamers. Using its own MiXCR run on the immunoSEQ multiplex PCR reads, TCRdb lists one record per CDR3 protein. The repertoire holds some 100,000 distinct CDR3 sequences, with roughly 96% as singletons. This chain links TRBV3-1 with TRBJ2-6; D is unresolved. The sample was CD4+ T cells from PBMCs. This sequence originates from a human donor in good health. CDR3 in amino acids: CASSQVPIGLRLFLTF. CDR3 in DNA: TGTGCCAGCAGCCAAGTTCCGATAGGGTTGAGATTATTCCTGACTTTC. Filled out from reference TRBV3-1 and TRBJ2-6, the complete variable domain reads DTAVSQTPKYLVTQMGNDKSIKCEQNLGHDTMYWYKQDSKKFLKIMFSYNNKELIINETVPNRFSPKSPDKAHLNLHINSLELGDSAVYFCASSQVPIGLRLFLTFGAGSRLTVL.